These 3 T cell receptor beta chains share one sample of origin, sequenced in a study of T-cell memory formation after mild COVID-19. TCRdb re-called the 5' RACE reads with MiXCR, one entry per CDR3 protein. The table lists more than 120,000 distinct CDR3 sequences, 5.5% to 7% of them singletons. The sample consisted of PBMCs or a T cell subset sorted from them (not recorded which). These receptors were collected from an adult woman who had mild COVID-19 (a few samples of this study predate the infection). Cell type and time point are not known.

There are many counts of this clonotype. The chain combines TRBV18 with TRBJ2-2; D ambiguous. The germline CDR1 and CDR2 sequences are KGHSH and LQKENI. The CDR3 is 12 residues long. V dropped 3 bases and J dropped 4 bases, with 3 bases sitting between them. CDR3 protein: CASSPSTGELFF. CDR3 nucleotides: TGTGCCAGCTCACCGAGCACCGGGGAGCTGTTTTTT.

The sample holds many counts of this clonotype. For the CDR3, the DNA is TGTGCCAGCAGCTCTCTGACTAGCAGGGGGAGCTCCTACAATGAGCAGTTCTTC. This translates into CASSSLTSRGSSYNEQFF. The rearrangement joins TRBV5-6 to TRBJ2-1; TRBD1 or TRBD2 may be the D gene (7 bases each). The CDR3 loop spans 18 amino acids. Trimming left V 3 bases short and J 0 bases short, with 19 bases between. CDR1 SGHDT and CDR2 YYEEEE come from the germline V gene.

A few counts support this clonotype. The gene calls are TRBV5-5 and TRBJ2-7, with no clear D. V dropped 5 bases and J dropped 5 bases, with 8 bases sitting between them. Germline CDR1 SGHKS, CDR2 YYEKEE (reference sequence). There are 11 residues in the CDR3. The CDR3 protein is CASRESHEQYF. The CDR3 DNA sequence: TGTGCCAGCAGGGAATCCCACGAGCAGTACTTC.